A selection of T cell receptor beta chains follows, all from one sample in a study of radiation and T cells in renal cell carcinoma. Profiled with immunoSEQ multiplex PCR; TCRdb holds only in-frame clones, not every one. Here the sample spans about 62,000 clones, roughly 80% being singletons. Sequences were derived from blood, sampled from a patient whose treatment included radiotherapy and nephrectomy. The source is a man between 60 and 70 years old with renal cell carcinoma. CDR3s include the opening cysteine and the closing phenylalanine or tryptophan. The order of the fields is V gene, D gene, clone size, J gene, CDR3 protein, CDR3 DNA. A D gene is named only where the DNA matches it firmly. Some rows have no size entry. The others give once, few or many, or a class for an expanded clone.

>TRBV5-4|-|-|TRBJ1-2
CASSLGVGINYGYTF
TGTGCCAGCAGCTTGGGGGTAGGGATTAACTATGGCTACACCTTC
>TRBV6-1|-|-|TRBJ2-5
CASATNQETQYF
TGTGCCAGCGCAACAAATCAAGAGACCCAGTACTTC
>TRBV18|TRBD2|-|TRBJ2-3
CASSRSGRSTDTQYF
TGTGCCAGCTCACGGAGCGGGAGGAGCACAGATACGCAGTATTTT
>TRBV28|TRBD1|-|TRBJ1-2
CASLSEQGDGYTF
TGTGCCAGTCTTTCTGAACAGGGGGATGGCTACACCTTC
>TRBV6-5|-|-|TRBJ2-7
CASSYSPGGPYEQYF
TGTGCCAGCAGTTATTCTCCAGGAGGGCCCTACGAGCAGTACTTC
>TRBV15|-|-|TRBJ1-2
CATSRAQGREFGYTF
TGTGCCACCAGCAGAGCTCAGGGAAGGGAGTTTGGCTACACCTTC
>TRBV28|TRBD1|-|TRBJ1-1
CASSGVGTGLNAFF
TGTGCCAGCAGTGGAGTTGGGACAGGGTTAAATGCTTTCTTT
>TRBV29-1|TRBD1|-|TRBJ1-2
CSVRADRDGYGYTF
TGCAGCGTCCGGGCCGACAGGGACGGCTATGGCTACACCTTC
>TRBV7-9|-|once|TRBJ1-1
CASSSGRDTNTEAFF
TGTGCCAGCAGCTCGGGACGGGATACGAACACTGAAGCTTTCTTT
>TRBV20-1|TRBD1|-|TRBJ1-3
CSAPRQGVDHF
TGCAGTGCTCCTCGACAGGGGGTAGATCATTTT
>TRBV7-2|-|-|TRBJ1-6
CASSSESLPYSPLHF
TGTGCCAGCAGCTCCGAATCCTTACCCTATTCACCCCTCCACTTT
>TRBV29-1|TRBD1|-|TRBJ2-5
CSLLPGTGRETQYF
TGCAGCCTCCTACCCGGGACAGGGAGGGAGACCCAGTACTTC
>TRBV11-3|-|-|TRBJ2-3
CASSRDEPDTQYF
TGTGCCAGCAGCCGGGACGAGCCGGATACGCAGTATTTT
>TRBV4-3|-|-|TRBJ1-2
CASSQEGYGYTF
TGCGCCAGCAGCCAAGAAGGCTATGGCTACACCTTC
>TRBV19|-|-|TRBJ1-2
CASSRGGANYGYTF
TGTGCCAGTAGTCGAGGGGGAGCTAACTATGGCTACACCTTC
>TRBV19|TRBD2|-|TRBJ2-1
CASSINFAGGPGEQFF
TGTGCCAGTAGTATCAACTTCGCGGGAGGGCCTGGTGAGCAGTTCTTC
>TRBV11-3|-|-|TRBJ2-5
CASSPPPAGETQYF
TGTGCCAGCAGCCCTCCCCCGGCGGGAGAGACCCAGTACTTC
>TRBV5-1|TRBD1|-|TRBJ1-3
CASSRTGTDGNTIYF
TGCGCCAGCAGCAGAACCGGGACAGATGGAAACACCATATATTTT
>TRBV18|-|-|TRBJ2-7
CASSPPPGSYEQYF
TGTGCCAGCTCACCACCGCCGGGAAGCTACGAGCAGTACTTC
>TRBV19|TRBD1|-|TRBJ1-2
CASSIWQGVGYTF
TGTGCCAGTAGTATATGGCAGGGGGTAGGCTACACCTTC
>TRBV7-2|TRBD1|-|TRBJ2-1
CASSLGRGRVNEQFF
TGTGCCAGCAGCTTAGGCAGGGGGCGTGTGAATGAGCAGTTCTTC
>TRBV4-3|-|few|TRBJ1-3
CASSQGRGNTIYF
TGCGCCAGCAGCCAAGGCCGGGGAAACACCATATATTTT
>TRBV27|-|-|TRBJ1-5
CASSLFPDGGDQPQHF
TGTGCCAGCAGCCTCTTCCCTGACGGGGGCGATCAGCCCCAGCATTTT
>TRBV6-1|-|once|TRBJ1-1
CASSETYSTEAFF
TGTGCCAGCAGTGAGACGTACAGCACTGAAGCTTTCTTT
>TRBV2|TRBD1|-|TRBJ1-4
CASSETGTGGEKLFF
TGTGCCAGCAGTGAAACCGGGACAGGGGGCGAAAAACTGTTTTTT
>TRBV6-5|-|-|TRBJ2-1
CASSALRSYNEQFF
TGTGCCAGCAGCGCCCTTCGCTCCTACAATGAGCAGTTCTTC
>TRBV19|-|-|TRBJ1-6
CASRLSWATTEAYNSPLHF
TGTGCCAGTAGGTTATCCTGGGCCACGACAGAGGCTTATAATTCACCCCTCCACTTT
>TRBV5-1|TRBD1|few|TRBJ1-1
CASSFGTGGLDTEAFF
TGCGCCAGCAGCTTCGGGACAGGGGGCCTGGACACTGAAGCTTTCTTT
>TRBV4-3|-|-|TRBJ2-3
CASSQGLARQIDTQYF
TGCGCCAGCAGCCAAGGTCTAGCGAGGCAGATAGATACGCAGTATTTT
>TRBV9|TRBD1|-|TRBJ2-1
CASSVGGVTGWVNGNEQFF
TGTGCCAGCAGCGTAGGAGGGGTGACAGGGTGGGTGAACGGGAATGAGCAGTTCTTC
>TRBV7-9|TRBD2|-|TRBJ2-1
CASILSAGGENEQFF
TGTGCCAGCATCCTTTCGGCGGGAGGAGAAAATGAGCAGTTCTTC
>TRBV5-6|-|-|TRBJ1-1
CASSPLVRSTEAFF
TGTGCCAGCAGCCCCCTCGTTCGGAGCACTGAAGCTTTCTTT
>TRBV10-2|-|-|TRBJ1-2
CASSSGLFNYGYTF
TGCGCCAGCAGTAGCGGACTGTTTAACTATGGCTACACCTTC
>TRBV10-3|-|-|TRBJ2-2
CAISEGGRQDTGELFF
TGTGCCATCAGTGAGGGAGGCAGACAAGACACCGGGGAGCTGTTTTTT
>TRBV6-5|-|-|TRBJ1-2
CASTDRQVGGYTF
TGTGCCAGCACAGACAGGCAGGTGGGGGGCTACACCTTC
>TRBV19|TRBD1|-|TRBJ1-1
CASSIRGTVEAFF
TGTGCCAGTAGTATACGTGGGACAGTTGAAGCTTTCTTT
>TRBV19|-|-|TRBJ1-5
CASSIGGNQPQHF
TGTGCCAGTAGTATCGGGGGCAATCAGCCCCAGCATTTT